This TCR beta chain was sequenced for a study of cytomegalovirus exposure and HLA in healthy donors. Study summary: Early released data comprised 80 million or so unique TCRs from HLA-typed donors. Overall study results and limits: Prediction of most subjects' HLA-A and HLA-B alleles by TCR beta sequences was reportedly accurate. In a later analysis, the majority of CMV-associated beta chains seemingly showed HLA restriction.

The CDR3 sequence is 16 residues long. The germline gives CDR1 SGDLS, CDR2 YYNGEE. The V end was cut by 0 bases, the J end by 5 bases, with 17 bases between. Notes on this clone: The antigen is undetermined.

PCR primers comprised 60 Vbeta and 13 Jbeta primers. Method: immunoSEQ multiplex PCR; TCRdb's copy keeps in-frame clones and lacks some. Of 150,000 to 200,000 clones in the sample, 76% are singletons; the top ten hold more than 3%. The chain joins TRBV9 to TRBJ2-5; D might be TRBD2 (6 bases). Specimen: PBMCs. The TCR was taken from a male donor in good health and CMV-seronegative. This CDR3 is CASSVESRGRLETQYF. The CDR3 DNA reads TGTGCCAGCAGCGTAGAGAGTCGGGGGAGGTTGGAGACCCAGTACTTC.